The next 25 T cell receptor beta chains were all read from a single sample in a study of T-cell memory formation after mild COVID-19 (TCRdb year 2021). Library preparation was by 5' RACE. TCRdb names Illumina NovaSeq 6000 as the instrument used. The public reads were reprocessed in TCRdb via fastp at Q25 and MiXCR, keeping in-frame beta chains. One record per CDR3 amino acid sequence lists the most common genes and DNA. In all, the sample holds around 82,000 distinct CDR3 sequences, and 10% to 15% of those were seen once. Of the sample, 41% falls within the top ten clones. The source material was PBMCs or a T cell subset sorted from them (not recorded which). These receptors originate from a man aged 18 to 29 who had mild COVID-19 (a few samples of this study predate the infection). The sample titles of this study are shuffled in the database, so cell type and time point are left out; the donor was told from shared clones.

J is TRBJ1-1 and V is TRBV7-9; possible D gene TRBD1, 5 bases. This CDR3 has 15 amino acids. Deletions cut 6 bases from V and 0 bases from J, with 14 bases between. From germline, CDR1 is SEHNR and CDR2 FQNEAQ (reference sequence). The CDR3 region is CASRVPGRMNTEAFF. The CDR3 bases are TGTGCCAGCAGAGTTCCGGGACGGATGAACACTGAAGCTTTCTTT.

The chain joins TRBV7-2 to TRBJ2-5; 10 nucleotides line up with TRBD2. The CDR3 spans 15 residues. Germline V CDR1 and CDR2: SGHTA, FQGNSA. With V trimmed by 3 bases and J by 2 bases, 3 bases remained unmatched. The CDR3 DNA reads TGTGCCAGCAGCTTCACTAGCGGGGTTCAAGAGACCCAGTACTTC. The encoded protein is CASSFTSGVQETQYF.

This clonotype was observed a few times. The CDR3 sequence is CASSHRGHIYLPTHGDTQYF. The CDR3 DNA reads as TGTGCCAGCAGCCACCGGGGCCACATCTACCTCCCTACACATGGAGATACGCAGTATTTT. The chain has TRBV2 and TRBJ2-3; D tentatively reads TRBD1 or TRBD2 (5 bases each). With 6 bases removed from V and 5 bases from J, the gap between germline ends came to 33 bases. The germline V gene encodes CDR1 SNHLY and CDR2 FYNNEI. The CDR3 sequence is 20 residues long.

CDR3 in DNA: TGTGCCAGCAGCTCGGGACAGGGACTAGGGTCCCTCCACTTT. It specifies CASSSGQGLGSLHF. The J gene is TRBJ1-6, the V gene TRBV7-6, with 9 nucleotides matching TRBD1. V lost 4 bases, J lost 14 bases, and 9 bases stayed unmatched. This CDR3 has 14 residues. Germline V gene lookup returns CDR1 SGHVS and CDR2 FNYEAQ.

There are a few counts of this clonotype. J is TRBJ2-6 and V is TRBV4-2; TRBD2 is a possible D gene (5 bases). The CDR3 is 16 amino acids. Trimming took off 0 bases at V and 0 bases at J, with 6 bases between the two ends. Germline CDR1 reads LGHNA; CDR2 reads YNFKEQ. The CDR3 loop reads CASSQEGVSGANVLTF. CDR3 nucleotides: TGTGCCAGCAGCCAAGAGGGAGTCTCTGGGGCCAACGTCCTGACTTTC.

This clonotype was detected a few times. The rearrangement links TRBV27 to TRBJ1-1, with 8 bases that match TRBD1. This CDR3 is 12 amino acids long. V shed 6 bases and J 7 bases; nucleotides not matched to a gene: 4. Germline CDR1 is MNHEY and CDR2 is SMNVEV (reference sequence). CDR3 nucleotide sequence: TGTGCCAGCAGGAGGACAGGGAGTGAAGCTTTCTTT. Amino acids: CASRRTGSEAFF.

The gene calls are TRBV7-9 and TRBJ1-2, with TRBD1 matching over 8 bases. The CDR3 loop spans 14 amino acids. The germline CDR1 and CDR2 sequences are SEHNR and FQNEAQ (reference sequence). Trimming cost V 6 bases and J 9 bases; bases outside gene matches: 12. Here the CDR3 DNA reads TGTGCCAGCAGTCCGACAGGGGCAGGGGAGAGCTACACCTTC. Residues: CASSPTGAGESYTF.

V gene TRBV6-2 or TRBV6-3 combines with J gene TRBJ1-5, with D maybe TRBD1 (5 bases). Germline assignment: CDR1 MNHEY and CDR2 SVGEGT. CDR3 length: 15 amino acids. V lost 5 bases and J lost 7, with 18 bases in between. Here the CDR3 DNA reads TGTGCCAGCAGTCCACGGGCAGGGCCTGCCCAGCCCCAGCATTTT. Its translation is CASSPRAGPAQPQHF.

Only a few counts were recorded for this clonotype. The chain combines TRBV20-1 with TRBJ2-3; D might be TRBD1 or TRBD2, each matching 6 bases. The length of the CDR3 is 13 residues. The germline gives CDR1 DFQATT, CDR2 SNEGSKA (reference sequence). Trimming stripped 3 bases from V and 6 bases from J, with 13 bases between. In DNA, the CDR3 is TGCAGTGCTAGGACTAGGGGGGAGGATACGCAGTATTTT. This translates into CSARTRGEDTQYF.

This clonotype was detected ten times or more. The chain employs TRBV21-1 and TRBJ2-7. TRBV21-1 is given as a pseudogene. The CDR3 runs 14 residues. This chain's CDR3 is CASSKEVTGYEQYV. Here the CDR3 DNA reads TGTGCCAGCAGCAAAGAGGTAACGGGCTACGAGCAGTACGTC.

This chain links TRBV6-7 with TRBJ2-7; D is ambiguous. TRBV6-7 is an open reading frame whose function is uncertain. V dropped 3 bases and J dropped 6 bases, with 15 bases sitting between them. The length of the CDR3 is 14 residues. The CDR3 spells CASSYVQWGTEQYF. The DNA for the CDR3 is TGTGCCAGCAGTTATGTGCAATGGGGAACCGAGCAGTACTTC.

The chain couples TRBV5-1 to TRBJ2-2; no reliable D call. V dropped 8 bases and J dropped 2 bases, with 13 bases sitting between them. CDR1 is SGHRS, CDR2 YFSETQ, per germline. CDR3 size: 14 residues. CDR3 DNA: TGCGCCAGTCAATTTGGGTTCAACACCGGGGAGCTGTTTTTT. Translating gives CASQFGFNTGELFF. The whole variable domain, filled in from reference TRBV5-1 and TRBJ2-2, reads KAGVTQTPRYLIKTRGQQVTLSCSPISGHRSVSWYQQTPGQGLQFLFEYFSETQRNKGNFPGRFSGRQFSNSRSEMNVSTLELGDSALYLCASQFGFNTGELFFGEGSRLTVL.

V gene TRBV7-9 combines with J gene TRBJ2-3, with 9 bases lining up with TRBD1. Germline V gene sequence: CDR1 SEHNR, CDR2 FQNEAQ (reference sequence). J gave up 3 bases and V 5 bases, and 9 bases lay outside the gene matches. The CDR3 totals 16 residues. The CDR3, as DNA: TGTGCCAGCAGCGCCCCGGGACAGGGTATAACAGATACGCAGTATTTT. Translated, it gives CASSAPGQGITDTQYF.

This clonotype was observed a handful of times. The chain is built from TRBV11-2 and TRBJ2-1; D is perhaps TRBD2 (5 bases). CDR1 SGHAT and CDR2 FQNNGV come from the germline V gene. V lost 7 bases and J 4 bases, leaving 14 bases between the germline ends. This CDR3 is built from 14 residues. This chain's CDR3 is CASNDGGIYNEQFF. The CDR3 nucleotides are TGTGCCAGCAATGATGGAGGCATTTACAATGAGCAGTTCTTC.

This clonotype was counted many times. The chain recombines TRBV4-1 with TRBJ2-5, with TRBD1 identical over 10 bases. Germline CDR1 is MGHRA and CDR2 is YSYEKL. The CDR3 extends over 15 amino acids. The V gene end was trimmed by 4 bases and the J gene end by 3 bases; junction bases not matched to a gene: 5. The CDR3 reads CASSLGGTGEETQYF. The CDR3 nucleotides are TGCGCCAGCAGCCTAGGTGGGACAGGGGAAGAGACCCAGTACTTC.

The chain uses TRBV7-9 and TRBJ2-2; perhaps TRBD2 as D (5 bases). The V and J ends lost 5 bases and 1 base respectively, with 8 bases between them. The CDR3 is 14 amino acids. Germline CDR1 and CDR2: SEHNR and FQNEAQ (reference sequence). The CDR3 is CASSRGRNTGELFF. The CDR3 region has the DNA TGTGCCAGCAGCCGTGGGAGGAACACCGGGGAGCTGTTTTTT.

The V gene is TRBV5-4, the J gene TRBJ1-2, with no clear D. The CDR3 has 13 residues. The germline V gene has CDR1 SGHNT and CDR2 YYREEE (reference sequence). Trimming took 4 bases from V and 2 from J, leaving 9 bases between them. In nucleotides, the CDR3 is TGTGCCAGCAGCCGCGCGGGGAACTATGGCTACACCTTC. Amino acids: CASSRAGNYGYTF.

In this sample, this clonotype turned up a few times. The genes are TRBV7-2 and TRBJ2-5; the match to TRBD2 covers 8 bases. Germline CDR1 reads SGHTA; CDR2 reads FQGNSA. The CDR3 is 15 amino acids. The V gene end was trimmed by 3 bases and the J gene end by 5 bases; junction bases not matched to a gene: 8. As DNA, the CDR3 is TGTGCCAGCAGCTTGAACGGGGGGGCCGGGGAGACCCAGTACTTC. Amino acid sequence: CASSLNGGAGETQYF.

This clonotype has more than one count but fewer than ten. The chain is built from TRBV4-3 and TRBJ2-3; D gene uncertain. Per germline, CDR1 LGHNA and CDR2 YSLEER. The CDR3 is 14 amino acids. V lost 0 bases to trimming and J lost 3 bases, with 7 bases between them. The CDR3 region has the DNA TGCGCCAGCAGCCAAGATACGACGACAGATACGCAGTATTTT. It specifies CASSQDTTTDTQYF.

This clonotype was seen a single time. Its ends do not fully match the called genes, so a read error is possible. The V and J genes are TRBV9 and TRBJ2-5; D gene unclear. Germline V gene sequence: CDR1 SGDLS, CDR2 YYNGEE. This CDR3 is 14 amino acids long. CDR3 residues: CSSSDLGYQETQYF. CDR3 coding DNA: TGTTCCAGCAGCGACCTTGGGTACCAAGAGACCCAGTACTTC.

This chain uses TRBV4-1 with TRBJ2-1; TRBD2 matches at 7 bases. V gave up 5 bases and J gave up 8 bases; unmatched junction bases: 9. Germline values: CDR1 MGHRA, CDR2 YSYEKL. The CDR3 contains 14 residues. The CDR3 nucleotides read TGCGCCAGCAGCGACGGGGACTATACGTATGAGCAGTTCTTC. Translated, it gives CASSDGDYTYEQFF.

A few counts support this clonotype. The chain couples TRBV7-2 to TRBJ2-5; D tentatively fits TRBD1 or TRBD2 (5 bases each). The V end lost 5 bases, the J end lost 5 bases, and 21 bases lay between the germline ends. The germline gives CDR1 SGHTA, CDR2 FQGNSA. There are 16 residues in the CDR3. The CDR3 region has the DNA TGTGCCAGCAGCCGGGACCACGCGAGGGCCGACGAGACCCAGTACTTC. This translates into CASSRDHARADETQYF.

This clonotype has only a few counts. The V and J genes are TRBV18 and TRBJ2-5; TRBD2 might be the D (6 bases). The CDR3 totals 19 residues. Trimming left V 1 base short and J 3 bases short, with 24 bases between. Germline loops: CDR1 KGHSH, CDR2 LQKENI. The chain's CDR3 is CASSPQRLVSTGGKETQYF. In nucleotides, the CDR3 is TGTGCCAGCTCACCACAACGACTAGTATCCACAGGCGGGAAAGAGACCCAGTACTTC. The full variable domain, in which reference TRBV18 and TRBJ2-5 provide the parts outside the CDR3, is NAGVMQNPRHLVRRRGQEARLRCSPMKGHSHVYWYRQLPEEGLKFMVYLQKENIIDESGMPKERFSAEFPKEGPSILRIQQVVRGDSAAYFCASSPQRLVSTGGKETQYFGPGTRLLVL.

This clonotype appeared many times. This rearrangement joins TRBV11-2 to TRBJ2-3; D call uncertain. The CDR3 has 13 residues. The V end was cut by 5 bases, the J end by 1 base, with 7 bases between. Germline V gives CDR1 SGHAT, CDR2 FQNNGV. Here the CDR3 DNA reads TGTGCCAGCAGCCCCTACGGCACAGATACGCAGTATTTT. It specifies CASSPYGTDTQYF. Based on the CDR3 plus reference TRBV11-2 and TRBJ2-3, the full variable domain is EAGVAQSPRYKIIEKRQSVAFWCNPISGHATLYWYQQILGQGPKLLIQFQNNGVVDDSQLPKDRFSAERLKGVDSTLKIQPAKLEDSAVYLCASSPYGTDTQYFGPGTRLTVL.

This clonotype appeared a few times. This chain connects TRBV6-6 to TRBJ1-4; 8 bases are a match to TRBD1. There are 16 residues in the CDR3. Germline loops: CDR1 MNHNY, CDR2 SVGAGI (reference sequence). V lost 6 bases, J lost 5 bases, and 11 bases stayed unmatched. The CDR3 is CASSLPGTGQNEKLFF. DNA for the CDR3: TGTGCCAGCAGCCTCCCCGGGACAGGACAGAATGAAAAACTGTTTTTT.